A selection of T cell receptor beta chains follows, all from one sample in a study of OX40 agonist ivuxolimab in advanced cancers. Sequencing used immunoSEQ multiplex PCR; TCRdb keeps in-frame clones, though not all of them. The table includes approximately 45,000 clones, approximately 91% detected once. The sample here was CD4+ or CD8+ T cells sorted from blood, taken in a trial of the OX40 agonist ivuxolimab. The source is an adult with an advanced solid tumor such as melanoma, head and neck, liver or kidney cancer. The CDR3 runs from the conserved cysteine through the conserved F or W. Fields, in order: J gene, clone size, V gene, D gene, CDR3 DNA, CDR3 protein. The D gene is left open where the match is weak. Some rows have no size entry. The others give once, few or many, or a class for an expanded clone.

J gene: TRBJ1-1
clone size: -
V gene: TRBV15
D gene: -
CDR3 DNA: TGTGCCACCAGCAGAGAGGATATTAGGACGGCTAACACTGAAGCTTTCTTT
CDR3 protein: CATSREDIRTANTEAFF

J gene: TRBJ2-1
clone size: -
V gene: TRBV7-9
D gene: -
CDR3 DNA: TGTGCCAGCAGCTTCGCCGAGGGGGGCAATGAGCAGTTCTTC
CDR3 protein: CASSFAEGGNEQFF

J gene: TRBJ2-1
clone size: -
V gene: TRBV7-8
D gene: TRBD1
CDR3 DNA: TGTGCCAGCAGCCCATCTAGGACAGGCCCCTACAATGAGCAGTTCTTC
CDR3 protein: CASSPSRTGPYNEQFF

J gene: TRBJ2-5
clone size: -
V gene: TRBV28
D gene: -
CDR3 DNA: TGTGCCAGCAGGCTAGCCGGCTTAATTGAGACCCAGTACTTC
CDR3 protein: CASRLAGLIETQYF

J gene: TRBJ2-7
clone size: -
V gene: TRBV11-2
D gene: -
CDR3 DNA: TGTGCCAGCAGCTGGGGCAGCGGCTACGAGCAGTACTTC
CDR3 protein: CASSWGSGYEQYF

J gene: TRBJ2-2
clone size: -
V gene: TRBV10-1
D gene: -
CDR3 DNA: TGCGCCAGCAGTGACAGGGGCACCGGGGAGCTGTTTTTT
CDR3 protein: CASSDRGTGELFF

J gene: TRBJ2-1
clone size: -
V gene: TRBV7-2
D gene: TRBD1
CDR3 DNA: TGTGCCAGCAGCCGCGACAGGGTCTCGTACAATGAGCAGTTCTTC
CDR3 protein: CASSRDRVSYNEQFF

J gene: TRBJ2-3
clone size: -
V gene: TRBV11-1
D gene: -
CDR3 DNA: TGTGCCAGCAGCCCTTCCCCCTACGGAAAGACAGATACGCAGTATTTT
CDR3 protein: CASSPSPYGKTDTQYF

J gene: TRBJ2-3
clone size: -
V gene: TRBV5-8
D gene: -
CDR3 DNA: TGTGCCAGCAGCCGACCACGCCGGGGGACAGATACGCAGTATTTT
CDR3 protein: CASSRPRRGTDTQYF

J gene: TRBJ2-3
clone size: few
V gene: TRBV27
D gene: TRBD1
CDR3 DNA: TGTGCCAGCAGTAGGGACAGTTGGCAGTATTTT
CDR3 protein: CASSRDSWQYF

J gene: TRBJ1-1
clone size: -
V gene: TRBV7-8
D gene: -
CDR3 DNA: TGTGCCAGCAGCTTAGACAGAAGTGAAGCTTTCTTT
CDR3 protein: CASSLDRSEAFF

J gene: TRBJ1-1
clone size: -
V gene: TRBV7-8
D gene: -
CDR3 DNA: TGTGCCAGCAGCTACCGGGGCACTGAAGCTTTCTTT
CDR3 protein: CASSYRGTEAFF

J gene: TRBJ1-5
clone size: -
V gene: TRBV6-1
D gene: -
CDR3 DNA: TGTGCCAGCACTGTAACCAATCAGCCCCAGCATTTT
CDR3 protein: CASTVTNQPQHF

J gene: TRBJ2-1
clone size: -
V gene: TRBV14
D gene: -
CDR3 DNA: TGTGCCAGCAGCCAAGCTCGTCGGCGGGGCCCTTCCTACAATGAGCAGTTCTTC
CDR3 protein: CASSQARRRGPSYNEQFF

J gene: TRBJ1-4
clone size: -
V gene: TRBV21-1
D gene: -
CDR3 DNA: TGTGCCAGCAGCAAATGTAGGGGAAGTAATGAAAAACTGTTTTTT
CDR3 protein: CASSKCRGSNEKLFF

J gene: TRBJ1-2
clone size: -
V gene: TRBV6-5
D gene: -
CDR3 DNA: TGTGCCAGCAGTTACTCCGGACCGCCCTTTGGCTACACCTTC
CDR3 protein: CASSYSGPPFGYTF

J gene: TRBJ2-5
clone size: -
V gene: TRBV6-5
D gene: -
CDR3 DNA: TGTGCCAGCAGTTATTTGCCCCAGATATCCATAGAGACCCAGTACTTC
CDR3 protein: CASSYLPQISIETQYF

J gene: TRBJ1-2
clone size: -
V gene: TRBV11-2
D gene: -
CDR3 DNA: TGTGCCAGCAGCCCACACGTCAGGGAAAAAGGCCCCAATGGCTACACCTTC
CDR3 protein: CASSPHVREKGPNGYTF

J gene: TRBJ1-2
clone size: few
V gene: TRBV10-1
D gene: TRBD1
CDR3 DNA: TGCGCCAGCAGTGACAACGGGACAGGGCTAGCTAACTATGGCTACACCTTC
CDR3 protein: CASSDNGTGLANYGYTF

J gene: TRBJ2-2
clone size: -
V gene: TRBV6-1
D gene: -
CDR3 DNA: TGTGCCAGCAGTGTAGGTGCAACCGGGGAGCTGTTTTTT
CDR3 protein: CASSVGATGELFF

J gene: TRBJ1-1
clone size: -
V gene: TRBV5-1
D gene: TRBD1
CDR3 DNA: TGCGCCAGCAGCAGGGGACAGGTCCTGGGAGCTTTCTTT
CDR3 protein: CASSRGQVLGAFF

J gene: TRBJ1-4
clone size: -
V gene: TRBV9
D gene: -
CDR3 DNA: TGTGCCAGCAGCGACAGGGAGACTAATGAAAAACTGTTTTTT
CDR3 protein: CASSDRETNEKLFF

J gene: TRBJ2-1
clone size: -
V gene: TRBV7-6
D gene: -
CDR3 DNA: TGTGCCAGCAGCCTCAACCGGGGACTTCCCTACAATGAGCAGTTCTTC
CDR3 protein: CASSLNRGLPYNEQFF

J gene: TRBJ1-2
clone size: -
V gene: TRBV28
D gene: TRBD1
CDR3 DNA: TGTGCCAGCAGTTTATCGGGCAGGGGGGGCCTAAGTATCACCTTC
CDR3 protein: CASSLSGRGGLSITF

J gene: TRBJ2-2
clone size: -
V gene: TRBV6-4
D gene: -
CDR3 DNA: TGTGCCAGCAGTGACTCAGACACCGGGGAGCTGTTTTTT
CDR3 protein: CASSDSDTGELFF

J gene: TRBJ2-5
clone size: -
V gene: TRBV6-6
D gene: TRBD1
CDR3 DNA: TGTGCCAGCAGCTCACAGGGGGAAGAGACCCAGTACTTC
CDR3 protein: CASSSQGEETQYF

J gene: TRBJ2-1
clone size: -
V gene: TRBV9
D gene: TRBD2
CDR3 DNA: TGTGCCAGCAGCCCGAGCGGGAGCTCCTACAATGAGCAGTTCTTC
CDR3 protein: CASSPSGSSYNEQFF

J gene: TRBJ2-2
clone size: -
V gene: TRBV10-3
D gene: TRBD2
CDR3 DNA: TGTGCCATCAGTGAGTCGGGGACTAGCGGGAGAACCGGGGAGCTGTTTTTT
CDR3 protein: CAISESGTSGRTGELFF

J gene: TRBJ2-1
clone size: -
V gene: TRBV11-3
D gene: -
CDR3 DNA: TGTGCCAGCAGCTTAGTCTATACCCGGGGGTTTTTTTACAATGAGCAGTTCTTC
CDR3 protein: CASSLVYTRGFFYNEQFF

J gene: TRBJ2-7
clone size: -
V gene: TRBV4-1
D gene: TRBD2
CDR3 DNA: TGCGCCAGCAGCCAAGCGTACCAGCGGGAGGGCGGAGAGCAGTACTTC
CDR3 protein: CASSQAYQREGGEQYF

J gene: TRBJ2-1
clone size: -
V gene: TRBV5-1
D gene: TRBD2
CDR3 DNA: TGCGCCAGCAGCCCCAAGCTCAGCGGGAGAGGGAGAAATGAGCAGTTCTTC
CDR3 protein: CASSPKLSGRGRNEQFF

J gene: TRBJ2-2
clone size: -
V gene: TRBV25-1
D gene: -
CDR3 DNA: TGTGCCAGCAGTGAGCGTACCATAGACCCGAACACCGGGGAGCTGTTTTTT
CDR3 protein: CASSERTIDPNTGELFF

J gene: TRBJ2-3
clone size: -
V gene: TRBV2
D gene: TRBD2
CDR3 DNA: TGTGCCAGCAGGGGGGGGACGAGCACAGATACGCAGTATTTT
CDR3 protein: CASRGGTSTDTQYF

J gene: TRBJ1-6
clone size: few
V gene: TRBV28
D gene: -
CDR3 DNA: TGTGCCAGCAGTCGGGGACACAAGGGGAGCTCCTATAATTCACCCCTCCACTTT
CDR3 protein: CASSRGHKGSSYNSPLHF

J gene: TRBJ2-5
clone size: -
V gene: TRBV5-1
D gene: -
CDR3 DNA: TGCGCCAGCAGCGCCAGTGGGACGGGACAAGAGACCCAGTACTTC
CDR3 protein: CASSASGTGQETQYF

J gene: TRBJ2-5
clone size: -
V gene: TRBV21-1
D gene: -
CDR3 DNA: TGTGCCAGCAGCAAAGAAGGGTTGGCTAGCGGGGTAATACGACAAGAGACCCAGTACTTC
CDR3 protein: CASSKEGLASGVIRQETQYF

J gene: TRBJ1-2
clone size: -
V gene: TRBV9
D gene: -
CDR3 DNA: TGTGCCAGCAGCGTAGAGGCCAGGACCTATGGCTACACCTTC
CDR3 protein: CASSVEARTYGYTF

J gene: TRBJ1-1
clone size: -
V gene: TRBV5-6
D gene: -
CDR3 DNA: TGTGCCAGCAGCACCGGTCCCGTAACTGAAGCTTTCTTT
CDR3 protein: CASSTGPVTEAFF

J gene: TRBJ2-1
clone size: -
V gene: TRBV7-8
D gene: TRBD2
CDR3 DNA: TGTGCCAGCAGTAGACTAGCGAGTTACAATGAGCAGTTCTTC
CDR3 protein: CASSRLASYNEQFF

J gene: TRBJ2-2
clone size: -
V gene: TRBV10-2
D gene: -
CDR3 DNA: TGCGCCAGCTTTGGACCAACCGGGGAGCTGTTTTTT
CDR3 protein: CASFGPTGELFF

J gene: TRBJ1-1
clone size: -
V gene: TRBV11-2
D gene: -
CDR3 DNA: TGTGCCAGCAGCTCCCAAGGAGGCACTGAAGCTTTCTTT
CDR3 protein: CASSSQGGTEAFF

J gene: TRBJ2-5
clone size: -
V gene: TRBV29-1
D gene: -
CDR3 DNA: TGCAGCGGACAAACAGGGTCGGAGACCCAGTACTTC
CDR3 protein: CSGQTGSETQYF

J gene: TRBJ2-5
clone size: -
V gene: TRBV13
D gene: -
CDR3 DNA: TGTGCCAGCAGCTTATGGGGATCGGAGACCCAGTACTTC
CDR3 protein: CASSLWGSETQYF

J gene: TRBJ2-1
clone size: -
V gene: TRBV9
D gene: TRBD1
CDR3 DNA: TGTGCCAGCACTTCAGGGGGCATTCGAGTCAATGAGCAGTTCTTC
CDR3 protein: CASTSGGIRVNEQFF

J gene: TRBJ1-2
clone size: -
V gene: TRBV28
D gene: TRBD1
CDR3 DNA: TGTGCCAGCAGTTTATCGGGACAGGGGGTACATGGCTACACCTTC
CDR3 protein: CASSLSGQGVHGYTF

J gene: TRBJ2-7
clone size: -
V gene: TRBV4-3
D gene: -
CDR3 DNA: TGCGCCAGCAGCCAAGGGGCCGGGGCTCACTACGAGCAGTACTTC
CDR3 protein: CASSQGAGAHYEQYF

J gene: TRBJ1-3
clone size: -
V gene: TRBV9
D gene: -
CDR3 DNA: TGTGCCAGCAGCGTCAGGGGAAGTTCTGGAAACACCATATATTTT
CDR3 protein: CASSVRGSSGNTIYF

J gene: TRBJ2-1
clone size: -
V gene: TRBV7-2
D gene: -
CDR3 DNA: TGTGCCAGCAGCTTAGACAGGAATTCCTACAATGAGCAGTTCTTC
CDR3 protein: CASSLDRNSYNEQFF

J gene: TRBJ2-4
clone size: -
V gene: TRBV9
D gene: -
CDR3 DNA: TGTGCCAGCAGCGTAGCAGCGGGTAAAGCCAAAAACATTCAGTACTTC
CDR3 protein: CASSVAAGKAKNIQYF

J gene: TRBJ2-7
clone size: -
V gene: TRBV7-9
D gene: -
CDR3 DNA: TGTGCCAGCAGCCGGGGGGCAGCCTACGAGCAGTACTTC
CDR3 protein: CASSRGAAYEQYF

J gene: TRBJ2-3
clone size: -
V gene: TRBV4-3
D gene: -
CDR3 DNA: TGCGCCAGCAGCCAAGATAGGGGGGGGGCCATAGATACGCAGTATTTT
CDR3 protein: CASSQDRGGAIDTQYF

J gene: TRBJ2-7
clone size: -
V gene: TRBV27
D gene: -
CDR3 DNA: TGTGCCAGCGGCTCCCACGGACAGTTCTACGAGCAGTACTTC
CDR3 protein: CASGSHGQFYEQYF

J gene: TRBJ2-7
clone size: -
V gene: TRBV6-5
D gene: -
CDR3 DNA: TGTGCCAGCAGCGGACAAGGCCAGTACTTC
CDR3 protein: CASSGQGQYF

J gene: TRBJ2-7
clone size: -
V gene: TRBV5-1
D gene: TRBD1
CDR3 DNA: TGCGCCAGCAGCTTGGCCGGGACAGGGGTCCCCTACGAGCAGTACTTC
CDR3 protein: CASSLAGTGVPYEQYF

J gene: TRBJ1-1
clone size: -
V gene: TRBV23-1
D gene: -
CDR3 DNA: TGCGCCGGCCGGGCAGAGGCTTTCTTT
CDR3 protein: CAGRAEAFF

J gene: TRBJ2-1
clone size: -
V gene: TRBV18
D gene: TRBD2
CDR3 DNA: TGTGCCAGCTCACCGACTAGCGGGAGCTACTACAATGAGCAGTTCTTC
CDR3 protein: CASSPTSGSYYNEQFF

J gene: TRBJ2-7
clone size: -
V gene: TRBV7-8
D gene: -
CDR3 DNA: TGTGCCAGCAGCTTAGTCCTCTACGAGCAGTACTTC
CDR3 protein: CASSLVLYEQYF

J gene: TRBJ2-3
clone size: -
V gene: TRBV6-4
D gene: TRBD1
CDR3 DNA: TGTGCCAGCAGTAGACAGGGGGCGGCAGATACGCAGTATTTT
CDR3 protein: CASSRQGAADTQYF

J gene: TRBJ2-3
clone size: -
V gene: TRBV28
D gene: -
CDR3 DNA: TGTGCCAGCACCCAGTTGGCCAGCAGCACAGATACGCAGTATTTT
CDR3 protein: CASTQLASSTDTQYF

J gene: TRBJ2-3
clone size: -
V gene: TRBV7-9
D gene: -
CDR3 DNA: TGTGCCAGCAGCTTAGCTTTGGCAGGAGAGAGAGATACGCAGTATTTT
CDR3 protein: CASSLALAGERDTQYF